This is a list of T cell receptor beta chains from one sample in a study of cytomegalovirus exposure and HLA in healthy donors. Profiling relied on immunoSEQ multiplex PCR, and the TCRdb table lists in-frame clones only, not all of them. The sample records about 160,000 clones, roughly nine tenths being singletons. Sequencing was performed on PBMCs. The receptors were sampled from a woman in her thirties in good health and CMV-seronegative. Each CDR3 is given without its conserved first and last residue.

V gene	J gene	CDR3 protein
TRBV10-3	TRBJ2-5	AISESGTRTLETQY
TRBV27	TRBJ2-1	ASKRVGGLDNEQF
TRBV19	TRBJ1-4	ASSAPGQGSEKLF
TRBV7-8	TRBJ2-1	ASRTLAGGHSNEQF
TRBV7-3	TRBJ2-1	ASSLDGRGSYNEQF
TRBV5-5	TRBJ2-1	ASSLAGLADTYNEQF
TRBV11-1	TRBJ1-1	ASSLSGYSANTEAF
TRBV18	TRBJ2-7	ASSSVRGDEQY
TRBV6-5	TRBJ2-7	ASSYSPGLDYEQY
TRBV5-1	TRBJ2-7	ASSSQGLGLAASYEQY
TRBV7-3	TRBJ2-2	ASRPQGAGNTGELF
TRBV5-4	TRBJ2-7	ASSLTPGRGYEQY
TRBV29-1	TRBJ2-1	SVGSGRHNEQF
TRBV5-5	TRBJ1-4	ASSLEGLTNEKLF
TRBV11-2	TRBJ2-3	ASSTTGAGGSDTQY
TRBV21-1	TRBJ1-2	ASSKLLGGADYGYT
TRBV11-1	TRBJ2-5	ASSDFQETQY
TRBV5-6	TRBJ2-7	ASSSTGVSYEQY
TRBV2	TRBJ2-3	ASSEELNTQY
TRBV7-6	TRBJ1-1	ASSLNPQGNEAF
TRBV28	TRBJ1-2	ASGAQRNYGYT
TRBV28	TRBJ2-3	ASSSTGREYGTDTQY
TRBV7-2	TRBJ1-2	ASSLQGAGYT
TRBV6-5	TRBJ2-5	ASTASSGTQY
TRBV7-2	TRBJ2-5	ASSLGLAGEGETQY
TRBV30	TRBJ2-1	AWDGQGILNEQF
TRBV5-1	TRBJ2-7	ASSLAGGSGYEQY
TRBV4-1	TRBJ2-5	ASSQHGQGQETQY
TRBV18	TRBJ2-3	ASSLGTSTDTQY
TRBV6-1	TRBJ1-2	ASSEAGGLMYYGYT
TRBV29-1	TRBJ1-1	SVEDSGGANLNTEAF
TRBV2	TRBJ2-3	ASSELGRDTDTQY
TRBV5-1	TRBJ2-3	ASSLDSWGSYTDTQY
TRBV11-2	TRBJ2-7	ASSPQRGSSYEQY
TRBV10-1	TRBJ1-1	ASSESAEGGKMNTEAF
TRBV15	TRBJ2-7	ATSSGLAAYEQY
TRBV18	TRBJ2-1	ASSLHQHGDGTYNEQF
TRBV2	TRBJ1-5	ASTDSNQPQH
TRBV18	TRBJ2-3	ASSPLGLDTQY
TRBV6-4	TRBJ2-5	ASSRTSGDQETQY
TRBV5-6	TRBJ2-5	ASSAMPSGQETQY
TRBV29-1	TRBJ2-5	SVDWGVGTQY
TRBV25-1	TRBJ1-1	ASIAGSFPTEAF
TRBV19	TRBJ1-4	ASSIGQKNEKLF
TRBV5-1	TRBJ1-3	ASSLARTPGNTIY
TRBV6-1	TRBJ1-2	ASREGVAYYGYT
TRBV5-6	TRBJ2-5	ASSPVGQGAQETQY
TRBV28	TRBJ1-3	ASSSSGASLENTIY
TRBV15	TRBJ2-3	ATSRAAGRSDTQY
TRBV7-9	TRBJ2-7	ASSPLHRNSDLY
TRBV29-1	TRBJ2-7	SVDGRDRSYEQY
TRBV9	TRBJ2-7	ASSVEAGGPYEQY
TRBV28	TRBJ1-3	ASSLNPRATAGNTIY
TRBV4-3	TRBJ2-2	ASSQVGRAGELF
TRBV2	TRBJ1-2	ASSEGRRIANYGYT